Listed below are T cell receptor beta chains from one sample, sequenced in a study of T-cell reconstitution after alpha-beta-depleted transplantation in children. TCRdb reprocessed the PCR reads via MiXCR and lists one record per CDR3 protein. The table lists more than 250,000 distinct CDR3 sequences, almost 10% of them singletons. Sequenced here: PBMCs from the stem cell graft donor, sampled from the stem cell graft. The receptor set was obtained from a human donor who donated a stem cell graft to a child with SCID. Both conserved end residues are part of each CDR3. The D gene is left open where the match is weak. The size field is filled for only some rows; it gives once, few, many or a size class.

length	J	size	V	D	CDR3	DNA
15	TRBJ2-7	few	TRBV19	-	CASSFQDSTSYEQYF	TGTGCCAGTAGTTTTCAGGACAGTACCTCCTACGAGCAGTACTTC
13	TRBJ2-2	-	TRBV12-3/TRBV12-4	-	CASSSFSTGELFF	TGTGCCAGCAGTTCCTTTAGCACCGGGGAGCTGTTTTTT
14	TRBJ2-3	-	TRBV19	-	CASNRRLGRDTQYF	TGTGCCAGTAACCGGCGCTTAGGTCGTGATACGCAGTATTTT
16	TRBJ2-7	-	TRBV27	-	CASSFFGTSGGYEQYF	TGTGCCAGCAGTTTCTTTGGGACGTCGGGTGGCTACGAGCAGTACTTC
14	TRBJ1-1	-	TRBV5-1	-	CASSFRIGDTEAFF	TGCGCCAGCAGCTTTAGGATTGGGGACACTGAAGCTTTCTTT
16	TRBJ2-7	few	TRBV11-2	-	CASSSLRDSNFYEQYF	TGTGCCAGCAGCTCGCTCCGGGACTCCAATTTCTACGAGCAGTACTTC
13	TRBJ2-1	-	TRBV27	TRBD1	CASRPGGYNEQFF	TGTGCCAGCAGGCCAGGGGGCTACAATGAGCAGTTCTTC
14	TRBJ1-6	few	TRBV6-5	TRBD1	CASRAGQGNSPLHF	TGTGCCAGCAGGGCGGGACAGGGGAATTCACCCCTCCACTTT
15	TRBJ2-5	-	TRBV10-3	TRBD1	CAISAFATGKETQYF	TGTGCCATCAGTGCCTTCGCGACAGGGAAAGAGACCCAGTACTTC
15	TRBJ2-7	few	TRBV4-1	TRBD2	CASSLSGDGTYEQYF	TGCGCCAGCAGCCTAAGCGGGGACGGTACCTACGAGCAGTACTTC
15	TRBJ2-1	few	TRBV5-1	TRBD2	CASSLAGGELNEQFF	TGCGCCAGCAGCTTGGCCGGGGGGGAACTCAATGAGCAGTTCTTC
12	TRBJ2-7	many	TRBV12-3/TRBV12-4	TRBD1	CASRRDSYEQYF	TGTGCCAGCAGAAGGGACAGCTACGAGCAGTACTTC
13	TRBJ2-1	many	TRBV12-5	-	CASGSYDRNEQFF	TGTGCTAGTGGTTCATACGACCGCAATGAGCAGTTCTTC
12	TRBJ1-4	-	TRBV20-1	-	CSASYSNEKLFF	TGCAGTGCTAGCTACAGTAATGAAAAACTGTTTTTT
15	TRBJ2-3	many	TRBV11-3	-	CASSWSGGITDTQYF	TGTGCCAGCAGCTGGTCCGGCGGGATCACAGATACGCAGTATTTT
19	TRBJ2-3	-	TRBV3-1	TRBD2	CASTKEVSAGGGTTDTQYF	TGTGCCAGCACCAAGGAGGTCTCAGCGGGAGGAGGAACCACAGATACGCAGTATTTT
13	TRBJ2-7	-	TRBV2	-	CASSEGSLYEQYF	TGTGCCAGCAGTGAGGGGAGCCTCTACGAGCAGTACTTC
12	TRBJ1-2	few	TRBV6-5	TRBD1	CASHQGGYGYTF	TGTGCCAGCCATCAGGGGGGCTATGGCTACACCTTC
15	TRBJ1-1	-	TRBV5-1	-	CASSSELSLNTEAFF	TGCGCCAGCAGCTCTGAATTGAGTCTGAACACTGAAGCTTTCTTT
15	TRBJ2-7	-	TRBV27	TRBD1	CASSLSVGTGVEQYF	TGTGCCAGCAGTTTATCGGTTGGGACAGGGGTCGAGCAGTACTTC
16	TRBJ2-2	few	TRBV7-2	TRBD1	CASSLGTGVNTGELFF	TGTGCCAGCAGCTTAGGGACAGGGGTGAACACCGGGGAGCTGTTTTTT
14	TRBJ1-1	many	TRBV19	-	CASSTNSLNTEAFF	TGTGCCAGTAGCACAAACAGCTTGAACACTGAAGCTTTCTTT
11	TRBJ2-2	-	TRBV19	-	CATSGAGELFF	TGTGCCACCTCAGGGGCCGGGGAGCTGTTTTTT
14	TRBJ2-1	many	TRBV20-1	TRBD2	CSARSGSGVVEQFF	TGCAGTGCTAGGTCTGGTAGCGGGGTGGTTGAGCAGTTCTTC
15	TRBJ2-1	-	TRBV12-3/TRBV12-4	-	CASCRGLSSYNEQFF	TGTGCCAGCTGCAGGGGTCTGTCATCCTACAATGAGCAGTTCTTC
14	TRBJ1-1	-	TRBV12-3/TRBV12-4	-	CESRQGHMNTEAFF	TGTGAAAGTAGGCAGGGGCACATGAACACTGAAGCTTTCTTT
15	TRBJ2-5	few	TRBV20-1	-	CSARDSGKYQETQYF	TGCAGTGCTAGAGATTCCGGCAAGTACCAAGAGACCCAGTACTTC
15	TRBJ2-1	few	TRBV20-1	TRBD2	CSASKGTSGVGEQFF	TGCAGTGCAAGCAAAGGGACTAGCGGGGTGGGTGAGCAGTTCTTC
14	TRBJ1-1	few	TRBV6-5	-	CASSYLAGDTEAFF	TGTGCCAGCAGTTACTTGGCAGGGGACACTGAAGCTTTCTTT
15	TRBJ1-6	-	TRBV12-3/TRBV12-4	TRBD1	CASSPGQGRSSPLHF	TGTGCCAGCAGTCCCGGACAGGGAAGGAGTTCACCCCTCCACTTT
14	TRBJ2-7	few	TRBV5-1	-	CASSLAPGSYEQYF	TGCGCCAGCAGCTTGGCCCCCGGATCCTACGAGCAGTACTTC
13	TRBJ1-1	many	TRBV12-3/TRBV12-4	-	CASRLDMNTEAFF	TGTGCCAGCAGACTAGATATGAACACTGAAGCTTTCTTT
14	TRBJ2-7	many	TRBV2	TRBD2	CASRGAGRSYEQYF	TGTGCCAGCAGAGGAGCGGGACGGTCCTACGAGCAGTACTTC
17	TRBJ2-3	few	TRBV4-1	-	CASSQDIRGANTDTQYF	TGCGCCAGCAGCCAAGATATACGGGGGGCAAACACAGATACGCAGTATTTT
12	TRBJ1-1	many	TRBV5-1	-	CASSPMGTEAFF	TGCGCCAGCAGCCCTATGGGGACTGAAGCTTTCTTT
11	TRBJ2-3	-	TRBV6-6	-	CASSYQLETYF	TGTGCCAGCAGTTACCAGTTAGAGACGTATTTT
15	TRBJ1-6	-	TRBV4-1	-	CASSQDQQGNSPLHF	TGCGCCAGCAGCCAAGATCAGCAGGGAAATTCACCCCTCCACTTT
17	TRBJ1-4	few	TRBV5-1	-	CASSWGEGGSRYEKLFF	TGCGCCAGCAGCTGGGGAGAAGGCGGTTCCCGCTATGAAAAACTGTTTTTT
15	TRBJ2-4	many	TRBV5-1	TRBD1	CASSKGTALKNIQYF	TGCGCCAGCAGCAAAGGGACAGCCCTTAAAAACATTCAGTACTTC
15	TRBJ1-1	many	TRBV7-6	TRBD1	CASSNRQGRNTEAFF	TGTGCCAGCAGCAACCGACAGGGAAGGAACACTGAAGCTTTCTTT
15	TRBJ1-2	few	TRBV7-9	TRBD1	CASSLQGAVGYGYTF	TGTGCCAGCAGCTTACAGGGGGCCGTCGGCTATGGCTACACCTTC
13	TRBJ1-2	few	TRBV6-1	TRBD1	CASGVTGNYGYTF	TGTGCCAGCGGCGTGACAGGGAACTATGGCTACACCTTC
11	TRBJ2-7	many	TRBV3-1	-	CASSHGRGQYF	TGTGCCAGCAGCCACGGACGGGGGCAGTACTTC
16	TRBJ1-4	-	TRBV2	-	CASTARVLEVKGKLFF	TGTGCCAGCACAGCAAGGGTACTGGAGGTTAAAGGAAAACTGTTTTTT
19	TRBJ2-7	-	TRBV12-3/TRBV12-4	TRBD2	CASSSSPEITSGNTYEQYF	TGTGCCAGCAGTTCCTCTCCCGAGATTACTAGCGGGAATACCTACGAGCAGTACTTC
12	TRBJ1-2	few	TRBV2	-	CASSYSNYGYTF	TGTGCCAGCAGTTACTCTAACTATGGCTACACCTTC
15	TRBJ2-7	-	TRBV4-1	-	CASSQLSDPSYEQYF	TGCGCCAGCAGCCAATTAAGCGACCCCTCCTACGAGCAGTACTTC
12	TRBJ2-7	many	TRBV20-1	-	CSALIDSYEQYF	TGCAGTGCTCTCATCGACTCCTACGAGCAGTACTTC